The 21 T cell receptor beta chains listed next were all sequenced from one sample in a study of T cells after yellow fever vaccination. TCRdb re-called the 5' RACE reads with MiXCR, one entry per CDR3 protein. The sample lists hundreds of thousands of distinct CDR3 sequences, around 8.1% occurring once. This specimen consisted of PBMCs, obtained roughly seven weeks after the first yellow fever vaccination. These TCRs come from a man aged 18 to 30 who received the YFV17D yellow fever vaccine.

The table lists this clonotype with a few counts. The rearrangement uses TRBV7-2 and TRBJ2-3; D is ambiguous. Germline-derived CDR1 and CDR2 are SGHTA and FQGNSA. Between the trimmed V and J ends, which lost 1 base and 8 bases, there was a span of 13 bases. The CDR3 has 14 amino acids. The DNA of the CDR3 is TGTGCCAGCAGCTTAGGGTGGGCCCCGGGTACGCAGTATTTT. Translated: CASSLGWAPGTQYF.

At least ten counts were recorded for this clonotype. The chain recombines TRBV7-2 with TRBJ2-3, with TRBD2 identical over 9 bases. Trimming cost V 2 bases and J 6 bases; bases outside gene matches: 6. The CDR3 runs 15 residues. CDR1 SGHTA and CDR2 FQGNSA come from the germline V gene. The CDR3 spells CASSLSAGGRDTQYF. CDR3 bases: TGTGCCAGCAGCTTATCCGCGGGGGGGCGGGATACGCAGTATTTT.

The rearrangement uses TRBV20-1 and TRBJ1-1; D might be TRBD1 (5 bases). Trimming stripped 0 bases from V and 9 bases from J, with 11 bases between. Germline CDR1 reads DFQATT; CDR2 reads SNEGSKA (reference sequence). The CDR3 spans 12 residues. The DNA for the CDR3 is TGCAGTGCTAGAGATCGCGGGGCCAAAGCTTTCTTT. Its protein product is CSARDRGAKAFF.

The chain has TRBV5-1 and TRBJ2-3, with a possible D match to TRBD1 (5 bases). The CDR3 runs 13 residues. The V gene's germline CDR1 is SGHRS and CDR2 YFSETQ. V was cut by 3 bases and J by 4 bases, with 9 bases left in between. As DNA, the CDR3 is TGCGCCAGCAGCTACCTAGGGGCAGATACGCAGTATTTT. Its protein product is CASSYLGADTQYF.

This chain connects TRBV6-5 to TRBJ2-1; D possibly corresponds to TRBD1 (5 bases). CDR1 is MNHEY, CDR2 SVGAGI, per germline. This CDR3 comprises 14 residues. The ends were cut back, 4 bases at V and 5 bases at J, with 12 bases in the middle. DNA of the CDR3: TGTGCCAGCAGTTCAAACAGGTTCGACAATGAGCAGTTCTTC. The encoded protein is CASSSNRFDNEQFF.

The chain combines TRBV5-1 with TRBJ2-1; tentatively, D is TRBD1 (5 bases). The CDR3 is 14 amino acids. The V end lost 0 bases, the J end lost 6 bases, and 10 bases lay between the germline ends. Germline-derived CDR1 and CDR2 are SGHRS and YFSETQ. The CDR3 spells CASSLAITGNEQFF. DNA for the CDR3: TGCGCCAGCAGCTTGGCAATCACAGGCAATGAGCAGTTCTTC.

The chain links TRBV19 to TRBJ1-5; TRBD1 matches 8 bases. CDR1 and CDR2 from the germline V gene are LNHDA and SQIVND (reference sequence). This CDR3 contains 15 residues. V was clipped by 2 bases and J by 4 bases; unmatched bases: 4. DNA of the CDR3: TGTGCCAGTAGTATACAGGGGGCGGTTAATCAGCCCCAGCATTTT. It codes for CASSIQGAVNQPQHF.

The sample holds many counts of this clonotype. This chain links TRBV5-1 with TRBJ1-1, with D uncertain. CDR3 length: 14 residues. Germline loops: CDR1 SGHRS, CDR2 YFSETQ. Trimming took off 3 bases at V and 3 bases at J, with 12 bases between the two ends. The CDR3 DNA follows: TGCGCCAGCAGCTCATTACAGCGCGACACTGAAGCTTTCTTT. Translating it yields CASSSLQRDTEAFF.

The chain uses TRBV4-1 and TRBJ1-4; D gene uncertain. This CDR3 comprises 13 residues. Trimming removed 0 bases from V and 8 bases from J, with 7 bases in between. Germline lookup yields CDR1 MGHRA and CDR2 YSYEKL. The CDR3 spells CASSQDLGEKLFF. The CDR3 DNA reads TGCGCCAGCAGCCAAGACTTAGGGGAAAAACTGTTTTTT.

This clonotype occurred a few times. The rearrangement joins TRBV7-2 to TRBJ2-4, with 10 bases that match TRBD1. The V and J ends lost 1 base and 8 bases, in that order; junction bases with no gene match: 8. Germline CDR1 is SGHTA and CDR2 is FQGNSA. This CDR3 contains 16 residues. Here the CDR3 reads CASSLGWGDRGDIQYF. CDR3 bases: TGTGCCAGCAGCTTAGGGTGGGGGGACAGGGGCGACATTCAGTACTTC.

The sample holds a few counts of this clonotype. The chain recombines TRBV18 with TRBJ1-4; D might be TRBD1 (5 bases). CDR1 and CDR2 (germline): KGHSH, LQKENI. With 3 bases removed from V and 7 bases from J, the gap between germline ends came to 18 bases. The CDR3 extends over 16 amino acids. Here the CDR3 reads CASSPRQQNQGEKLFF. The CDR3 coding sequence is TGTGCCAGCTCACCTCGCCAACAGAATCAGGGTGAAAAACTGTTTTTT.

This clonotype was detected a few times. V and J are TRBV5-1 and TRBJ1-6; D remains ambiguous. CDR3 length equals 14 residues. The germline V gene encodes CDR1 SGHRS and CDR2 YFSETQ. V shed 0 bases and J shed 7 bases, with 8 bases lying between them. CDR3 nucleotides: TGCGCCAGCAGCTTGGAGCTCGCCAATTCACCCCTCCACTTT. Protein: CASSLELANSPLHF.

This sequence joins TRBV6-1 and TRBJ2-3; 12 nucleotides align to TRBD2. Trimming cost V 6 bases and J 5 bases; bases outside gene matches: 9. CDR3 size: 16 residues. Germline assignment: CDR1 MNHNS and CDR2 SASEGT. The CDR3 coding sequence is TGTGCCAGCAGGACCGGACTAGCGGGGATGGGAGATACGCAGTATTTT. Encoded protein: CASRTGLAGMGDTQYF.

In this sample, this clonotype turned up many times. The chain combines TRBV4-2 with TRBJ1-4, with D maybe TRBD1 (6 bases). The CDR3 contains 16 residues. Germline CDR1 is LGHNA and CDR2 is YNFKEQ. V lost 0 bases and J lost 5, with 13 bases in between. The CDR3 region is CASSQDRGGGNEKLFF. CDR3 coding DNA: TGTGCCAGCAGCCAAGATCGGGGTGGGGGCAATGAAAAACTGTTTTTT.

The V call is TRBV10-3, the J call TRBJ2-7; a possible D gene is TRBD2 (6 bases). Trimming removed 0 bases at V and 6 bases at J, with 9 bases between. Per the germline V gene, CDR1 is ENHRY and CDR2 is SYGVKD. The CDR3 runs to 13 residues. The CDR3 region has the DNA TGTGCCATCAGTGAGTCCGGGGACTCCGAGCAGTACGTC. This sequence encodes CAISESGDSEQYV.

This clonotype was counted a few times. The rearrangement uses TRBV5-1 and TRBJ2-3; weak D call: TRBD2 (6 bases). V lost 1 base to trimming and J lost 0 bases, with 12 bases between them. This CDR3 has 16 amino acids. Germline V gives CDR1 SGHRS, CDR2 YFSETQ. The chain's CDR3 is CASSLLPSVSTDTQYF. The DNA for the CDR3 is TGCGCCAGCAGCTTGTTGCCTAGCGTGAGCACAGATACGCAGTATTTT.

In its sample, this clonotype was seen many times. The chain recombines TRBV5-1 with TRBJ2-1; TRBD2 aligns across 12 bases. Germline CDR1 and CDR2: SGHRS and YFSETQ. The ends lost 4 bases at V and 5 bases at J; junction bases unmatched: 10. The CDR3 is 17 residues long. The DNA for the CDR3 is TGCGCCAGCAGCCTACGACTAGCGGGGGATAACGACAATGAGCAGTTCTTC. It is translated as CASSLRLAGDNDNEQFF.

The chain's CDR3 is CATSGSDTSTDTQYF. In DNA form, the CDR3 reads TGTGCCACCAGTGGTTCAGATACTAGCACAGATACGCAGTATTTT. The gene calls are TRBV24-1 and TRBJ2-3; D is uncertain. Germline V lookup: CDR1 KGHDR, CDR2 SFDVKD. The CDR3 has 15 amino acids. The V end was cut by 5 bases, the J end by 0 bases, with 11 bases between.

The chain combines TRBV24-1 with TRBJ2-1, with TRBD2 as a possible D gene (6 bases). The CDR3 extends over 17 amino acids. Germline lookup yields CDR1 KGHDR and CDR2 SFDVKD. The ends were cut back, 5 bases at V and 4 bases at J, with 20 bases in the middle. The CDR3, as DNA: TGTGCCACCAGTGCCCGGGGATTAGCGGTTGGTTACAATGAGCAGTTCTTC. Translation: CATSARGLAVGYNEQFF.

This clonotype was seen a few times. The CDR3 here is CASSLGQGADYGYTF. CDR3 sequence (DNA): TGTGCCAGCAGCTTAGGACAGGGGGCTGACTATGGCTACACCTTC. The chain employs TRBV7-2 and TRBJ1-2; 10 bases map to TRBD1. Trimming at V came to 1 base and at J to 3 bases, leaving 2 bases not matched to a gene. Germline V lookup: CDR1 SGHTA, CDR2 FQGNSA. The CDR3 runs 15 residues.

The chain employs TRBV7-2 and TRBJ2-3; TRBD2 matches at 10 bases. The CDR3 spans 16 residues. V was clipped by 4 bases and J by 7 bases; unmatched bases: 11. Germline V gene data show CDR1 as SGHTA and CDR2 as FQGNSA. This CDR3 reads CASSSATIAGGNTQYF. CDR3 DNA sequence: TGTGCCAGCAGCTCGGCGACTATAGCGGGGGGAAATACGCAGTATTTT. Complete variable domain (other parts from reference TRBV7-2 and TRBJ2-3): GAGVSQSPSNKVTEKGKDVELRCDPISGHTALYWYRQSLGQGLEFLIYFQGNSAPDKSGLPSDRFSAERTGGSVSTLTIQRTQQEDSAVYLCASSSATIAGGNTQYFGPGTRLTVL.